These 30 T cell receptor beta chains were all obtained from the same sample, sequenced in a study of cytomegalovirus exposure and HLA in healthy donors. Primers: 60 Vbeta forward and 13 Jbeta reverse. Measured with immunoSEQ multiplex PCR; TCRdb has only the in-frame clones, and not every one. This table lists 100,000 to 150,000 clones. Sequenced input: PBMCs. Source of these receptors: a man aged 25-45 years in good health and CMV-seronegative.

The chain has TRBV6-5 and TRBJ2-7, with D possibly matching TRBD1 (6 bases). The CDR3 runs to 14 residues. The V end was cut by 6 bases, the J end by 5 bases, with 17 bases between. The V gene's germline CDR1 is MNHEY and CDR2 SVGAGI. In DNA, the CDR3 is TGTGCCAGCAGGGACCGGAGAACAGGGAACGAGCAGTACTTC. Translating gives CASRDRRTGNEQYF.

The chain has TRBV27 and TRBJ1-1; tentatively, D is TRBD1 (6 bases). CDR3 length: 15 residues. Deletions cut 4 bases from V and 8 bases from J, with 20 bases between. Germline values: CDR1 MNHEY, CDR2 SMNVEV (reference sequence). The CDR3 nucleotides read TGTGCCAGCAGTTCCAGGTCGAACAGTACAGGGGAAGCTTTCTTT. It translates to CASSSRSNSTGEAFF.

This rearrangement joins TRBV6-4 to TRBJ2-1; 13 bases are shared with TRBD2. V shed 3 bases, J shed 1 base, and the junction held 3 bases outside the gene matches. CDR3 length: 17 amino acids. Germline CDR1 and CDR2: MRHNA and SNTAGT. The CDR3 DNA is TGTGCCAGCAGTGAAACTAGCGGGGGGGGATCCTACAATGAGCAGTTCTTC. Encoded protein: CASSETSGGGSYNEQFF.

This chain joins TRBV27 and TRBJ1-2; D unclear. This CDR3 region has 13 residues. The germline V gene has CDR1 MNHEY and CDR2 SMNVEV (reference sequence). Trimming removed 2 bases at V and 8 bases at J, with 12 bases between. The CDR3 DNA reads TGTGCCAGCAGTTTAAGTACAGACCTGGGCTACACCTTC. Translation gives CASSLSTDLGYTF.

The chain employs TRBV5-1 and TRBJ2-5; 10 nucleotides align to TRBD2. Germline CDR1 is SGHRS and CDR2 is YFSETQ. J lost 6 bases, V lost 5 bases, and 13 bases had no gene match. The CDR3 is 16 amino acids. Here the CDR3 reads CASSSAAGGPLKTQYF. CDR3 nucleotides: TGCGCCAGCAGTTCAGCAGCGGGAGGGCCGTTAAAGACCCAGTACTTC.

V usage is TRBV5-4 and J usage is TRBJ2-7; the match to TRBD1 covers 9 bases. The J segment lost 3 bases and the V segment lost 4 bases, leaving 8 bases of the junction unmatched. Germline V gene lookup returns CDR1 SGHNT and CDR2 YYREEE (reference sequence). The CDR3 spans 15 residues. The CDR3 here is CASSADRGPFYEQYF. CDR3 bases: TGTGCCAGCAGCGCGGACAGGGGACCATTCTACGAGCAGTACTTC.

The V gene is TRBV7-2, the J gene TRBJ2-1; 9 positions match TRBD2. The length of the CDR3 is 16 residues. The germline V gene encodes CDR1 SGHTA and CDR2 FQGNSA. The junction had 13 bases not matched to a gene; V was cut back by 8 bases and J by 5 bases. CDR3 coding DNA: TGTGCCAGCCTACGCGGGAGGGCCGTATATGACAATGAGCAGTTCTTC. Translating gives CASLRGRAVYDNEQFF.

The chain employs TRBV18 and TRBJ2-3, with TRBD1 matching over 9 bases. Germline V gives CDR1 KGHSH, CDR2 LQKENI. This CDR3 region has 15 residues. The J segment lost 3 bases and the V segment lost 3 bases, leaving 4 bases of the junction unmatched. The CDR3 DNA sequence: TGTGCCAGCTCACCTCTGGGACAGGGTACAGATACGCAGTATTTT. Amino acid sequence: CASSPLGQGTDTQYF.

A word on this clone: Other DNA sequences in this specimen translate into the identical CDR3. This chain links TRBV7-2 with TRBJ2-1; 14 bases map to TRBD2. Germline V gives CDR1 SGHTA, CDR2 FQGNSA. The CDR3 is made up of 15 amino acids. Trimming cost V 4 bases and J 6 bases; bases outside gene matches: 2. The CDR3 DNA follows: TGTGCCAGCAGCTCGGGACTAGCGGGAGTCAATGAGCAGTTCTTC. This encodes CASSSGLAGVNEQFF.

This chain joins TRBV7-2 and TRBJ2-7; 7 bases match TRBD2. V was pared by 3 bases and J by 9 bases, with 17 bases of the junction left unmatched. This CDR3 comprises 16 residues. CDR1 and CDR2 (germline): SGHTA, FQGNSA. The CDR3 bases are TGTGCCAGCAGCTTGGGGGGGGAAGGGCAGGGTTCAGTGCAGTACTTC. Translated, it gives CASSLGGEGQGSVQYF.

The chain combines TRBV28 with TRBJ2-3; 13 bases fit TRBD2. In germline, CDR1 is MDHEN, CDR2 SYDVKM. The CDR3 consists of 20 residues. The V segment lost 6 bases and the J segment 4 bases; nucleotides outside the gene matches: 19. The CDR3 sequence is CASSAPSRGLAGASPDTQYF. In nucleotides, the CDR3 is TGTGCCAGCAGCGCCCCTAGTCGAGGACTAGCGGGAGCTTCACCAGATACGCAGTATTTT.

The chain links TRBV10-3 to TRBJ2-5; TRBD2 agrees at 8 bases. V was clipped by 10 bases and J by 5 bases; unmatched bases: 12. The CDR3 has 14 residues. Looked up from germline, CDR1 is ENHRY and CDR2 is SYGVKD. The CDR3 region has the DNA TGTGCCACAGGCTTGCGGGAGGACGGGGAGACCCAGTACTTC. Translating gives CATGLREDGETQYF.

V gene TRBV11-2 combines with J gene TRBJ2-1; no clear D. This CDR3 has 16 amino acids. Trimming took 5 bases from V and 4 from J, leaving 18 bases between them. The V gene's germline CDR1 is SGHAT and CDR2 FQNNGV. The DNA for the CDR3 is TGTGCCAGCAGCCCTCCTCGGAGTGAGGTGTACAATGAGCAGTTCTTC. It yields the protein CASSPPRSEVYNEQFF.

This rearrangement joins TRBV5-1 to TRBJ2-5; possible D gene TRBD2, 6 bases. Germline loops: CDR1 SGHRS, CDR2 YFSETQ. V lost 4 bases, J lost 2 bases, and 12 bases lay in between. The CDR3 is 14 amino acids. Written as DNA, the CDR3 is TGCGCCAGCAGCCCCGGACTATATCAAGAGACCCAGTACTTC. Protein sequence: CASSPGLYQETQYF. Complete variable domain (other parts from reference TRBV5-1 and TRBJ2-5): KAGVTQTPRYLIKTRGQQVTLSCSPISGHRSVSWYQQTPGQGLQFLFEYFSETQRNKGNFPGRFSGRQFSNSRSEMNVSTLELGDSALYLCASSPGLYQETQYFGPGTRLLVL.

This chain links TRBV7-8 with TRBJ2-1, with TRBD2 matching over 9 bases. J was trimmed by 7 bases and V by 11 bases; bases with no gene match: 6. This CDR3 spans 12 amino acids. The germline CDR1 and CDR2 sequences are SGHVS and FQNEAQ. In DNA, the CDR3 is TGTGCCGGCGGGACTAGCAAAAATGAGCAGTTCTTC. This encodes CAGGTSKNEQFF.

The chain joins TRBV7-8 to TRBJ2-3; possible D gene TRBD2, 6 bases. The CDR3 loop spans 16 amino acids. The germline CDR1 and CDR2 sequences are SGHVS and FQNEAQ. The V end was cut by 0 bases, the J end by 4 bases, with 14 bases between. Here the CDR3 DNA reads TGTGCCAGCAGCTTAGCGGAGGGTCTGTACGCAGATACGCAGTATTTT. This translates into CASSLAEGLYADTQYF.

The V call is TRBV5-6, the J call TRBJ2-3, with TRBD2 identical over 10 bases. Trimming at V came to 0 bases and at J to 2 bases, leaving 3 bases not matched to a gene. Germline V lookup: CDR1 SGHDT, CDR2 YYEEEE. This CDR3 has 16 amino acids. In nucleotides, the CDR3 is TGTGCCAGCAGCTTGGAACTAGCGGGACCCACAGATACGCAGTATTTT. Its translation: CASSLELAGPTDTQYF.

The chain has TRBV7-2 and TRBJ1-2, with D uncertain. Deletions cut 5 bases from V and 4 bases from J, with 8 bases between. This CDR3 comprises 12 residues. Germline V lookup: CDR1 SGHTA, CDR2 FQGNSA. The DNA for the CDR3 is TGTGCCAGCAGCCACGGAGGCTATGGCTACACCTTC. It encodes CASSHGGYGYTF.

The rearrangement uses TRBV2 and TRBJ2-7, with 8 bases identical to TRBD1. Germline V gene data show CDR1 as SNHLY and CDR2 as FYNNEI. The trim removed 7 bases at V and 1 base at J, leaving 6 bases unmatched. The CDR3 is 14 residues long. CDR3 coding DNA: TGTGCCAGCAAAAGGACAGGGCTGTCCTACGAGCAGTACTTC. Translation gives CASKRTGLSYEQYF.

The chain employs TRBV5-1 and TRBJ2-7; TRBD1 is a possible D gene (6 bases). Per germline, CDR1 SGHRS and CDR2 YFSETQ. Trimming removed 0 bases from V and 2 bases from J, with 9 bases in between. This CDR3 is 14 amino acids long. The CDR3 DNA reads TGCGCCAGCAGCTTGGGGGGGACAACCTACGAGCAGTACTTC. Its translation: CASSLGGTTYEQYF.

This chain uses TRBV7-9 with TRBJ1-2, with D tentatively TRBD1 (6 bases). The CDR3 consists of 17 residues. CDR1 is SEHNR and CDR2 is FQNEAQ in the germline V gene (reference sequence). Trimming removed 2 bases from V and 6 bases from J, with 22 bases in between. CDR3 residues: CASSLRDTPRPDHGYTF. In DNA form, the CDR3 reads TGTGCCAGCAGCTTACGGGACACCCCTCGGCCCGACCATGGCTACACCTTC. Full variable domain (rest looked up from reference TRBV7-9 and TRBJ1-2): DTGVSQNPRHKITKRGQNVTFRCDPISEHNRLYWYRQTLGQGPEFLTYFQNEAQLEKSRLLSDRFSAERPKGSFSTLEIQRTEQGDSAMYLCASSLRDTPRPDHGYTFGSGTRLTVV.

V gene TRBV28 combines with J gene TRBJ2-7; D perhaps matches TRBD1 (5 bases). Germline V gives CDR1 MDHEN, CDR2 SYDVKM. V was pared by 1 base and J by 0 bases, with 13 bases between. CDR3 length: 16 residues. The CDR3 DNA follows: TGTGCCAGCAGTTTATCGTCAGGGTGGATCTCCTACGAGCAGTACTTC. Translation gives CASSLSSGWISYEQYF.

The chain uses TRBV6-1 and TRBJ1-4, with 10 bases that match TRBD1. Trimming at V came to 0 bases and at J to 5 bases, leaving 3 bases not matched to a gene. The CDR3 runs to 16 residues. Germline values: CDR1 MNHNS, CDR2 SASEGT. CDR3 DNA: TGTGCCAGCAGTGAAGCGCCGGGACAGGGGAATGAAAAACTGTTTTTT. It encodes CASSEAPGQGNEKLFF.

The chain carries TRBV5-5 and TRBJ2-7; 12 bases line up with TRBD2. V lost 4 bases to trimming and J lost 2 bases; unmatched junction nucleotides: 13. CDR3 size: 18 residues. Germline V CDR1 and CDR2: SGHKS, YYEKEE (reference sequence). DNA for the CDR3: TGTGCCAGCAGCCGACGACTAGCGGGAGTGATCGTGACCTACGAGCAGTACTTC. The encoded protein is CASSRRLAGVIVTYEQYF. Filled out from reference TRBV5-5 and TRBJ2-7, the complete variable domain reads DAGVTQSPTHLIKTRGQQVTLRCSPISGHKSVSWYQQVLGQGPQFIFQYYEKEERGRGNFPDRFSARQFPNYSSELNVNALLLGDSALYLCASSRRLAGVIVTYEQYFGPGTRLTVT.

The rearrangement joins TRBV25-1 to TRBJ2-2, with 7 bases aligning to TRBD1. The CDR3 is 16 residues long. J gave up 3 bases and V 1 base, and 5 bases lay outside the gene matches. The germline V gene has CDR1 MGHDK and CDR2 SYGVNS. The chain's CDR3 is CASSESRGLDTGELFF. The CDR3 region has the DNA TGTGCCAGCAGTGAATCAAGGGGGCTGGACACCGGGGAGCTGTTTTTT.

This rearrangement joins TRBV19 to TRBJ1-5; TRBD1 matches at 9 bases. V lost 6 bases, J lost 7 bases, and 10 bases stayed unmatched. The CDR3 is 15 amino acids. CDR1 is LNHDA and CDR2 is SQIVND in the germline V gene (reference sequence). CDR3: CASRGSGTGQQPQHF. The CDR3 nucleotides are TGTGCCAGTAGGGGGTCCGGGACAGGGCAACAGCCCCAGCATTTT.

The rearrangement joins TRBV15 to TRBJ2-3, with D maybe TRBD2 (5 bases). V dropped 0 bases and J dropped 4 bases, with 14 bases sitting between them. The CDR3 has 16 residues. The germline V gene encodes CDR1 LNHNV and CDR2 YYDKDF (reference sequence). The CDR3: CATSREPGNIPDTQYF. The CDR3 DNA sequence: TGTGCCACCAGCAGAGAACCGGGGAACATCCCAGATACGCAGTATTTT.

The chain carries TRBV6-1 and TRBJ2-7, with D unresolved. Germline CDR1 MNHNS, CDR2 SASEGT. This CDR3 region has 14 residues. V was trimmed by 3 bases and J by 2 bases, leaving 11 bases between them. The CDR3 reads CASSDPKPPYEQYF. CDR3 DNA: TGTGCCAGCAGTGATCCGAAGCCACCCTACGAGCAGTACTTC.

This chain uses TRBV30 with TRBJ1-1, with D maybe TRBD1 (6 bases). The CDR3 is 14 amino acids. Germline V gives CDR1 GTSNPN, CDR2 SVGIG (reference sequence). Trimming left V 0 bases short and J 4 bases short, with 12 bases between. The CDR3 DNA follows: TGTGCCTGGAGTGTACTAGGGGGAGTCACTGAAGCTTTCTTT. This gives the protein CAWSVLGGVTEAFF.

V is TRBV27 and J is TRBJ1-1; maybe TRBD1 (6 bases). The germline CDR1 and CDR2 sequences are MNHEY and SMNVEV (reference sequence). Trimming took 8 bases from V and 5 from J, leaving 18 bases between them. The CDR3 consists of 14 residues. The CDR3 coding sequence is TGTGCCAGCTATAAAACAGGGACGGGGACTGAAGCTTTCTTT. Its protein product is CASYKTGTGTEAFF.